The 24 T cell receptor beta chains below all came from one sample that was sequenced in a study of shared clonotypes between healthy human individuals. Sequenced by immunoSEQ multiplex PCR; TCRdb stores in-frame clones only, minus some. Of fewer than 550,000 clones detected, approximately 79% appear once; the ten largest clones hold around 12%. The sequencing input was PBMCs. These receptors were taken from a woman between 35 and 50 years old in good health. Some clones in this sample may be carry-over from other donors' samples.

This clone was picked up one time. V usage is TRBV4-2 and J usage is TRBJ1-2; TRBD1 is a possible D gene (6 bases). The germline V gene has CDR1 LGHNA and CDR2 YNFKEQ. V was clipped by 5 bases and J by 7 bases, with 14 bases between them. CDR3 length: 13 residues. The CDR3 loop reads CASSYQGRRGYTF. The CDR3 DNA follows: TGTGCCAGCAGCTACCAGGGGCGACGTGGCTACACCTTC.

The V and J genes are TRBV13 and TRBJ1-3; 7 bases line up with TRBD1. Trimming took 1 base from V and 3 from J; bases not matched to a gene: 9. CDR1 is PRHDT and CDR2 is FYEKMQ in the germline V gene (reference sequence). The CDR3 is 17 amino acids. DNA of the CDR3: TGTGCCAGCAGCTTAGAGACCCGACAGGGTGGTGGAAACACCATATATTTT. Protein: CASSLETRQGGGNTIYF.

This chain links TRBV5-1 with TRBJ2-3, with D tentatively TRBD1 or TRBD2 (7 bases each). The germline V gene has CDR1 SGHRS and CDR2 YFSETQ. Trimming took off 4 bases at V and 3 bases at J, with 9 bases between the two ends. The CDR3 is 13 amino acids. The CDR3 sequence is CASSQGGTDTQYF. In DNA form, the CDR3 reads TGCGCCAGCAGCCAGGGGGGGACAGATACGCAGTATTTT.

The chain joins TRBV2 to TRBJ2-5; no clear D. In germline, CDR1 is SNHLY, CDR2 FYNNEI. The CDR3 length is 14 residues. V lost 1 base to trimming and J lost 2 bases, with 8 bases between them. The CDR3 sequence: CASSEVRDQETQYF. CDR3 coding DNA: TGTGCCAGCAGTGAAGTTCGCGATCAAGAGACCCAGTACTTC. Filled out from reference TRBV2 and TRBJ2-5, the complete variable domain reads EPEVTQTPSHQVTQMGQEVILRCVPISNHLYFYWYRQILGQKVEFLVSFYNNEISEKSEIFDDQFSVERPDGSNFTLKIRSTKLEDSAMYFCASSEVRDQETQYFGPGTRLLVL.

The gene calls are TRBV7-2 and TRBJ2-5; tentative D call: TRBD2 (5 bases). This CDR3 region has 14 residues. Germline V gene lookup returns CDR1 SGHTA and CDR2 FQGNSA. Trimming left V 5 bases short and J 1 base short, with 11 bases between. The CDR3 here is CASSPSGSQETQYF. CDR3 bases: TGTGCCAGCAGCCCGAGCGGCAGCCAAGAGACCCAGTACTTC.

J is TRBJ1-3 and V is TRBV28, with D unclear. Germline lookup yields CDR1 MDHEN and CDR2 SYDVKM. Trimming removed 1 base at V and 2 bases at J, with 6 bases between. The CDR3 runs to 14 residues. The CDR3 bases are TGTGCCAGCAGTTTATTGGGCACTGGAAACACCATATATTTT. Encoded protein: CASSLLGTGNTIYF.

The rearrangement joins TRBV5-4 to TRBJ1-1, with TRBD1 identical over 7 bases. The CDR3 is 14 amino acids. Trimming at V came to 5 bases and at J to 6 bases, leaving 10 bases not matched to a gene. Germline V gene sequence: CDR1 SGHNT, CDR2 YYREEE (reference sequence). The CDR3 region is CASSFRDSRAEAFF. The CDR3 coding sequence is TGTGCCAGCAGTTTCCGGGACAGTCGTGCTGAAGCTTTCTTT.

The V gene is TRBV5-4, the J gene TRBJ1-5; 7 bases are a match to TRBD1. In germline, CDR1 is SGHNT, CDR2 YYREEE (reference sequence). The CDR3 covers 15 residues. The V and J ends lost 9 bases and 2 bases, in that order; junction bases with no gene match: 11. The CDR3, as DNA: TGTGCCACTGGACAGGACCCGGGGCGCAATCAGCCCCAGCATTTT. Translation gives CATGQDPGRNQPQHF.

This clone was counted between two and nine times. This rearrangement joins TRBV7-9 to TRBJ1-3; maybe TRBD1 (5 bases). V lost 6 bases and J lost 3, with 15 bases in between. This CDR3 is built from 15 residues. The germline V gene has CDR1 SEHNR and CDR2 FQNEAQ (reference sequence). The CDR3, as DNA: TGTGCCAGCAGTCCCGGGGGATTCTTTGGAAACACCATATATTTT. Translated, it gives CASSPGGFFGNTIYF.

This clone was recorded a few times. The CDR3 is CASSMVPESSYEQYF. In DNA form, the CDR3 reads TGTGCCAGTAGTATGGTGCCAGAGAGTTCCTACGAGCAGTACTTC. The rearrangement uses TRBV19 and TRBJ2-7; D not certain. Per the germline V gene, CDR1 is LNHDA and CDR2 is SQIVND (reference sequence). With 3 bases removed from V and 1 base from J, the gap between germline ends came to 13 bases. The length of the CDR3 is 15 residues.

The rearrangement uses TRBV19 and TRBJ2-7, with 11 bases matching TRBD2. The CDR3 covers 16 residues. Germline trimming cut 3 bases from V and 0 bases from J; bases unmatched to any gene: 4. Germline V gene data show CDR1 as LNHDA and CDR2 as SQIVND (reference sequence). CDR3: CASSIRLAGPSYEQYF. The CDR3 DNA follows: TGTGCCAGTAGTATCCGACTAGCGGGGCCCTCCTACGAGCAGTACTTC.

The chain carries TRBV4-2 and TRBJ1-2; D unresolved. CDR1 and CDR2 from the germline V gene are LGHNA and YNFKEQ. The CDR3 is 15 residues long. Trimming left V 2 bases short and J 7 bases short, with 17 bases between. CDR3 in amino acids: CASSQPDPGRIGYTF. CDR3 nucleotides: TGTGCCAGCAGCCAACCCGACCCAGGTCGGATTGGCTACACCTTC.

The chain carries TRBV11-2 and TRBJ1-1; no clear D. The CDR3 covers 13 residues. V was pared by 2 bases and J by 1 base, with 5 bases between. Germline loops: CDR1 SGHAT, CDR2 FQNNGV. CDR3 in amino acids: CASSLNKNTEAFF. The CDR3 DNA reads TGTGCCAGCAGCTTAAACAAGAACACTGAAGCTTTCTTT.

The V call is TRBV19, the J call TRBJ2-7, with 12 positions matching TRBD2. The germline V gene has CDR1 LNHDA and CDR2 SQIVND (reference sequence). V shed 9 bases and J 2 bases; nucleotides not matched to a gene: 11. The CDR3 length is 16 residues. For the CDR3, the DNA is TGTGCCAGAATCGAAAACGCTAGCGGGAGGGCCTACGAGCAGTACTTC. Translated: CARIENASGRAYEQYF.

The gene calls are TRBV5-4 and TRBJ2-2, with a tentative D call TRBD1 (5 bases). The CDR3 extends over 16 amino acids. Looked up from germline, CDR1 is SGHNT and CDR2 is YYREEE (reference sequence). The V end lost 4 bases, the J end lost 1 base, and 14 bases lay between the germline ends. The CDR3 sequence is CASSPTFDRNTGELFF. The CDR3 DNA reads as TGTGCCAGCAGCCCCACTTTCGACAGGAACACCGGGGAGCTGTTTTTT.

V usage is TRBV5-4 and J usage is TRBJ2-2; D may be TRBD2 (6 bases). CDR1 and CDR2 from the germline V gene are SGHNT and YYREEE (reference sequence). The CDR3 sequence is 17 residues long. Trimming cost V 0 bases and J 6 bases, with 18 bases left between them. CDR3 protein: CASSLAGQAGSAGELFF. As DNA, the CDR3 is TGTGCCAGCAGCTTGGCCGGGCAGGCGGGGTCGGCCGGGGAGCTGTTTTTT.

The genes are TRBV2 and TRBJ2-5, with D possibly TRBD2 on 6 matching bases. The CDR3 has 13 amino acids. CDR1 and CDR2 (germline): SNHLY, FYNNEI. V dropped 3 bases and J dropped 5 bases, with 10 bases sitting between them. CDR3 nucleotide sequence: TGTGCCAGCAGTGAGCGGGATTTTGAGACCCAGTACTTC. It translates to CASSERDFETQYF.

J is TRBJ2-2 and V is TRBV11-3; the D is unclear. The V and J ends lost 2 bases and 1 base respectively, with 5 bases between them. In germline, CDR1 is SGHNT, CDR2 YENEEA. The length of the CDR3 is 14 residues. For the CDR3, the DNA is TGTGCCAGCAGCTTATCGCAGAACACCGGGGAGCTGTTTTTT. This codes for CASSLSQNTGELFF.

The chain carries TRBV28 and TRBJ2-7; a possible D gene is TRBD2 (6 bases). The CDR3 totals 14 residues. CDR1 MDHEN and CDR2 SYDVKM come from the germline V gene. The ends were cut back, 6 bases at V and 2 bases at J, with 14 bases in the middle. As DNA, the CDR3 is TGTGCCAGCAGACTAAACGGGGGTACCTACGAGCAGTACTTC. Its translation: CASRLNGGTYEQYF.

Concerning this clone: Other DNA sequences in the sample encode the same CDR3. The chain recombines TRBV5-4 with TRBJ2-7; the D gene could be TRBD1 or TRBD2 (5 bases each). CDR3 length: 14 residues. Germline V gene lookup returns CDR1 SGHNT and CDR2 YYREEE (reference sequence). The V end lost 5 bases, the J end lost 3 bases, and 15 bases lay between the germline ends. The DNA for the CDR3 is TGTGCCAGCAGTCAACCGGGACCTCGCTACGAGCAGTACTTC. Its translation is CASSQPGPRYEQYF.

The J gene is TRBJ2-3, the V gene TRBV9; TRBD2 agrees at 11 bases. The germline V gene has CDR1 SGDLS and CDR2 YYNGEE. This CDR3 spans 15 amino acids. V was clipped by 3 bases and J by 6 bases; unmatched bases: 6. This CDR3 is CASSASIAGGDTQYF. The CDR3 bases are TGTGCCAGCAGCGCATCCATAGCGGGAGGGGATACGCAGTATTTT.

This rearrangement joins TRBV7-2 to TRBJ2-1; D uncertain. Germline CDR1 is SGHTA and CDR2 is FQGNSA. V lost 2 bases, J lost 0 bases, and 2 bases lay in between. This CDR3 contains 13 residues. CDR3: CASSLTSYNEQFF. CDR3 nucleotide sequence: TGTGCCAGCAGCTTAACCTCCTACAATGAGCAGTTCTTC. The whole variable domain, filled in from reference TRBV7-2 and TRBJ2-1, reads GAGVSQSPSNKVTEKGKDVELRCDPISGHTALYWYRQSLGQGLEFLIYFQGNSAPDKSGLPSDRFSAERTGGSVSTLTIQRTQQEDSAVYLCASSLTSYNEQFFGPGTRLTVL.

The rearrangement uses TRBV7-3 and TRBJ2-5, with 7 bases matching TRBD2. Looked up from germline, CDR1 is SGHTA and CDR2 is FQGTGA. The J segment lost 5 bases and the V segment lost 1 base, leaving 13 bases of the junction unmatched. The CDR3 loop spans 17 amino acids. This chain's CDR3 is CASSLRGGRALGETQYF. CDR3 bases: TGTGCCAGCAGCTTAAGGGGTGGGAGGGCCCTCGGGGAGACCCAGTACTTC.

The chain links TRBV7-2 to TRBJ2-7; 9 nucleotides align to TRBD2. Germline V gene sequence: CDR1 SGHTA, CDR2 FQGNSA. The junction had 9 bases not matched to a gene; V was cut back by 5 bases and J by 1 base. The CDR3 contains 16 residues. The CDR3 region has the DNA TGTGCCAGCAGCCCCCGGAGTAGCGGGAGTTCCTACGAGCAGTACTTC. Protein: CASSPRSSGSSYEQYF.